These 20 T cell receptor beta chains share one sample of origin, sequenced in a study of long-term antiretroviral therapy in people with HIV. Survey-level immunoSEQ v3.0 assays were run. The data were produced by immunoSEQ multiplex PCR, yet TCRdb's version contains in-frame clones alone and is incomplete. The table lists some 27,000 clones, approximately 87% of them singletons. Source: unsorted PBMCs, taken 4.8 years after starting antiretroviral therapy. These receptors all come from a man aged 35 to 55 with HIV.

The chain is built from TRBV14 and TRBJ1-3, with D possibly being TRBD1 (6 bases). The V end lost 4 bases, the J end lost 4 bases, and 17 bases lay between the germline ends. The CDR3 runs 16 residues. The germline V gene encodes CDR1 SGHDN and CDR2 FVKESK. This CDR3 is CASSPSLGGRGNTIYF. As DNA, the CDR3 is TGTGCCAGCAGCCCCTCCCTAGGGGGAAGAGGAAACACCATATATTTT.

The chain couples TRBV11-3 to TRBJ2-7, with TRBD2 identical over 8 bases. V shed 5 bases and J 2 bases; nucleotides not matched to a gene: 5. The CDR3 has 14 amino acids. Germline-derived CDR1 and CDR2 are SGHNT and YENEEA. The CDR3 loop reads CASSLGGGTYEQYF. Here the CDR3 DNA reads TGTGCCAGCAGCCTCGGGGGGGGTACCTACGAGCAGTACTTC.

This clone showed up just a few times. The chain uses TRBV4-2 and TRBJ2-2, with 7 bases that match TRBD2. The CDR3 consists of 16 residues. The J segment lost 2 bases and the V segment lost 1 base, leaving 4 bases of the junction unmatched. The germline CDR1 and CDR2 sequences are LGHNA and YNFKEQ. CDR3 DNA: TGTGCCAGCAGCCAAGGTCTAGCGGTTAACACCGGGGAGCTGTTTTTT. The encoded protein is CASSQGLAVNTGELFF.

This chain uses TRBV5-1 with TRBJ1-2, with D tentatively TRBD1 (5 bases). Per germline, CDR1 SGHRS and CDR2 YFSETQ. Trimming removed 3 bases at V and 6 bases at J, with 12 bases between. This CDR3 has 13 amino acids. The CDR3 is CASSYRGEDGYTF. CDR3 nucleotide sequence: TGCGCCAGCAGCTATCGGGGGGAGGATGGCTACACCTTC.

This sequence joins TRBV6-1 and TRBJ2-2, with 8 bases matching TRBD2. Germline-derived CDR1 and CDR2 are MNHNS and SASEGT. J lost 6 bases, V lost 5 bases, and 5 bases had no gene match. The CDR3 sequence is 14 residues long. CDR3 in amino acids: CASSPKTSAGELFF. DNA for the CDR3: TGTGCCAGCAGTCCAAAGACTAGCGCCGGGGAGCTGTTTTTT.

The DNA of the CDR3 is TGTGCCAGCAGCTCCGGACAGGGGATCTACGAGCAGTACTTC. This codes for CASSSGQGIYEQYF. The chain links TRBV6-5 to TRBJ2-7; 9 nucleotides agree with TRBD1. The CDR3 has 14 residues. The germline V gene encodes CDR1 MNHEY and CDR2 SVGAGI. Unmatched junction bases numbered 6, after V lost 6 bases and J lost 3 bases.

The chain links TRBV6-5 to TRBJ1-1; tentative D call: TRBD1 (6 bases). Trimming shortened V by 7 bases and J by 5 bases, and 20 bases separated the two germline ends. CDR1 is MNHEY and CDR2 is SVGAGI in the germline V gene. The CDR3 spans 15 residues. CDR3 residues: CASTPRGGARTEAFF. The CDR3 bases are TGTGCCAGCACTCCCCGCGGGGGCGCGCGGACTGAAGCTTTCTTT.

The chain joins TRBV30 to TRBJ2-7; D perhaps matches TRBD2 (6 bases). Germline V gene lookup returns CDR1 GTSNPN and CDR2 SVGIG (reference sequence). V was cut by 0 bases and J by 7 bases, with 7 bases left in between. The CDR3 contains 11 residues. The CDR3 region is CAWSVREEQYF. The DNA of the CDR3 is TGTGCCTGGAGTGTACGGGAGGAGCAGTACTTC.

The rearrangement links TRBV27 to TRBJ1-1, with D unclear. From germline, CDR1 is MNHEY and CDR2 SMNVEV (reference sequence). Trimming pared 3 bases from V and 0 bases from J, leaving 5 bases between. The CDR3 consists of 13 residues. CDR3 amino acids: CASSFLMNTEAFF. Written as DNA, the CDR3 is TGTGCCAGCAGTTTCCTCATGAACACTGAAGCTTTCTTT.

The chain joins TRBV25-1 to TRBJ1-5; D is undetermined. Trimming shortened V by 1 base and J by 0 bases, and 10 bases separated the two germline ends. Germline values: CDR1 MGHDK, CDR2 SYGVNS. The CDR3 is made up of 16 amino acids. The CDR3 region is CASSESLSLSNQPQHF. In DNA, the CDR3 is TGTGCCAGCAGTGAATCCTTAAGCCTTAGCAATCAGCCCCAGCATTTT.

The CDR3 DNA reads TGTGCCAGCAGCGACACGTACCCAGAGACCCAGTACTTC. It codes for CASSDTYPETQYF. The gene calls are TRBV7-9 and TRBJ2-5; D ambiguous. V lost 5 bases and J lost 4, with 11 bases in between. CDR3 length: 13 residues. Germline V gene data show CDR1 as SEHNR and CDR2 as FQNEAQ (reference sequence). Drawing the rest from reference TRBV7-9 and TRBJ2-5, the complete variable domain is DTGVSQNPRHKITKRGQNVTFRCDPISEHNRLYWYRQTLGQGPEFLTYFQNEAQLEKSRLLSDRFSAERPKGSFSTLEIQRTEQGDSAMYLCASSDTYPETQYFGPGTRLLVL.

The chain uses TRBV5-6 and TRBJ1-1; tentatively, D is TRBD1 (6 bases). V lost 4 bases to trimming and J lost 1 base, with 11 bases between them. CDR1 is SGHDT and CDR2 is YYEEEE in the germline V gene. The CDR3 has 14 residues. This chain's CDR3 is CASSDLDRNTEAFF. The CDR3 DNA reads TGTGCCAGCAGCGATTTGGACAGGAACACTGAAGCTTTCTTT.

This clone was found a few times. The chain uses TRBV10-3 and TRBJ1-5; tentatively, D is TRBD1 (5 bases). From germline, CDR1 is ENHRY and CDR2 SYGVKD. V dropped 6 bases and J dropped 4 bases, with 10 bases sitting between them. The CDR3 is 13 amino acids. CDR3 region: CAISDRINQPQHF. As DNA, the CDR3 is TGTGCCATCAGCGACAGAATTAATCAGCCCCAGCATTTT.

Only a few counts were recorded for this clone. The V gene is TRBV19, the J gene TRBJ1-2; possibly TRBD1 for D (5 bases). Germline values: CDR1 LNHDA, CDR2 SQIVND (reference sequence). V gave up 3 bases and J gave up 7 bases, with 9 bases separating them. This CDR3 has 12 residues. CDR3 residues: CASSIGAAGYTF. DNA of the CDR3: TGTGCCAGTAGTATCGGGGCCGCTGGCTACACCTTC.

The J gene is TRBJ2-7, the V gene TRBV19; D unresolved. Germline loops: CDR1 LNHDA, CDR2 SQIVND (reference sequence). CDR3 size: 12 residues. V was clipped by 4 bases and J by 3 bases, with 7 bases between them. Written as DNA, the CDR3 is TGTGCCAGTAGTAGTGGCAACTACGAGCAGTACTTC. Protein: CASSSGNYEQYF.

CDR3 in amino acids: CATSPQDRYSYNEQFF. The CDR3 region has the DNA TGTGCCACCAGCCCTCAGGACAGATACTCCTACAATGAGCAGTTCTTC. This chain joins TRBV15 and TRBJ2-1; maybe TRBD1 (6 bases). V was clipped by 5 bases and J by 0 bases, with 14 bases between them. The CDR3 extends over 16 amino acids. CDR1 LNHNV and CDR2 YYDKDF come from the germline V gene (reference sequence).

This chain links TRBV7-3 with TRBJ1-5; D unresolved. Trimming removed 5 bases from V and 0 bases from J, with 14 bases in between. The CDR3 has 16 amino acids. Germline-derived CDR1 and CDR2 are SGHTA and FQGTGA. Here the CDR3 reads CASSGAGSYSNQPQHF. DNA of the CDR3: TGTGCCAGCAGCGGCGCCGGCTCCTATAGCAATCAGCCCCAGCATTTT.

The chain carries TRBV6-5 and TRBJ2-4; D remains unclear. The ends were cut back, 0 bases at V and 4 bases at J, with 10 bases in the middle. The germline CDR1 and CDR2 sequences are MNHEY and SVGAGI. This CDR3 spans 15 amino acids. The CDR3 here is CASSYSNLGKNIQYF. The CDR3 DNA reads TGTGCCAGCAGTTACTCGAATTTGGGGAAAAACATTCAGTACTTC.

This clone was seen a handful of times. The chain uses TRBV7-9 and TRBJ2-1, with D possibly being TRBD1 (6 bases). Germline lookup yields CDR1 SEHNR and CDR2 FQNEAQ (reference sequence). The V gene lost 5 bases and the J gene lost 6 bases, with 11 bases spanning the gap. CDR3 size: 13 residues. The CDR3 nucleotides read TGTGCCAGCAGCCTTATCAGGGGCAATGAGCAGTTCTTC. Its protein is CASSLIRGNEQFF. Combining the CDR3 with reference TRBV7-9 and TRBJ2-1 gives the whole variable domain DTGVSQNPRHKITKRGQNVTFRCDPISEHNRLYWYRQTLGQGPEFLTYFQNEAQLEKSRLLSDRFSAERPKGSFSTLEIQRTEQGDSAMYLCASSLIRGNEQFFGPGTRLTVL.

This clone was found once. Here the CDR3 reads CASSYPGPGQETQYF. The CDR3 DNA sequence: TGTGCCAGCAGTTACCCTGGTCCAGGCCAAGAGACCCAGTACTTC. The chain links TRBV6-6 to TRBJ2-5; D call uncertain. This CDR3 has 15 amino acids. V lost 2 bases to trimming and J lost 1 base, with 11 bases between them. Germline-derived CDR1 and CDR2 are MNHNY and SVGAGI (reference sequence).